The 32 T cell receptor beta chains in this list originate from one sample, sequenced in a study of blood T cells in healthy people across ages. A J-beta primer mix and a sample-barcoded 5' primer were used in a second PCR of roughly 7 to 12 cycles. TCRdb processed the 5' RACE reads anew with MiXCR; each CDR3 protein has one entry. The data show approximately 1,000,000 distinct CDR3 sequences, more than 35% seen once. Specimen: blood. The receptor source for this set is a woman aged 60-75 years in good health.

In this sample, this clonotype turned up a few times. The CDR3 region has the DNA TGTGCCAGCAGTTCCAGGTCCTCTCTGGGTGACTACACCTTC. It specifies CASSSRSSLGDYTF. The gene calls are TRBV6-6 and TRBJ1-2, with D uncertain. Trimming took 4 bases from V and 10 from J, leaving 19 bases between them. This CDR3 spans 14 amino acids. Per the germline V gene, CDR1 is MNHNY and CDR2 is SVGAGI (reference sequence).

Remarks on this clonotype: The junction departs from the called germline gene at one end, perhaps through a read error. The gene calls are TRBV3-1 and TRBJ2-7; 11 nucleotides match TRBD1. The CDR3 sequence is 15 residues long. Germline lookup yields CDR1 LGHDT and CDR2 YNNKEL (reference sequence). The CDR3 DNA reads TGTGCCAGCAGTCAAGGGACAGGGGGGTTCATCGAGCAGTACTTC. It is translated as CASSQGTGGFIEQYF.

This clonotype was observed a handful of times. The CDR3 DNA sequence: TGCGCCAGCAGCCAAGGGACTAGCGGGGGAGTCCGAGATACGCAGTATTTT. It specifies CASSQGTSGGVRDTQYF. This rearrangement joins TRBV4-1 to TRBJ2-3, with 13 bases lining up with TRBD2. This CDR3 has 17 amino acids. Germline assignment: CDR1 MGHRA and CDR2 YSYEKL. The V and J ends lost 1 base and 5 bases, in that order; junction bases with no gene match: 6.

CDR3 in DNA: TGTGCCAGCAGTGCTTGGGCGGATCCCACAGATACGCAGTATTTT. Amino acid sequence: CASSAWADPTDTQYF. The chain links TRBV4-2 to TRBJ2-3; D is uncertain. CDR1 and CDR2 (germline): LGHNA, YNFKEQ. The CDR3 totals 15 residues. V shed 6 bases and J shed 2 bases, with 15 bases lying between them.

This chain connects TRBV25-1 to TRBJ2-6; TRBD1 is a possible D gene (5 bases). Trimming cost V 1 base and J 4 bases, with 11 bases left between them. The V gene's germline CDR1 is MGHDK and CDR2 SYGVNS. The CDR3 loop spans 16 amino acids. The CDR3 DNA reads TGTGCCAGCAGTGAATTATCAGGGTGGGGGGCCAACGTCCTGACTTTC. Amino acids: CASSELSGWGANVLTF.

This clonotype came up a few times. V and J are TRBV29-1 and TRBJ2-7; D is possibly TRBD2 (6 bases). Germline-derived CDR1 and CDR2 are SQVTM and ANQGSEA. The CDR3 sequence is 14 residues long. The V and J ends lost 0 bases and 0 bases respectively, with 9 bases between them. The CDR3 spells CSVEEGLPSYEQYF. CDR3 nucleotides: TGCAGCGTTGAAGAGGGACTGCCCTCCTACGAGCAGTACTTC.

The rearrangement links TRBV7-2 to TRBJ2-7; TRBD2 matches at 15 bases. The CDR3 runs 19 residues. CDR1 SGHTA and CDR2 FQGNSA come from the germline V gene. The V and J ends lost 2 bases and 0 bases, in that order; junction bases with no gene match: 8. Here the CDR3 reads CASSLSPGLAGGSSYEQYF. DNA for the CDR3: TGTGCCAGCAGCTTAAGTCCGGGACTAGCGGGAGGTTCCTCCTACGAGCAGTACTTC.

This clonotype was seen a handful of times. This chain links TRBV2 with TRBJ2-1, with D maybe TRBD2 (6 bases). The germline V and J ends were trimmed by 2 bases and 2 bases, with 22 bases remaining between them. Germline CDR1 is SNHLY and CDR2 is FYNNEI. The CDR3 spans 19 residues. The CDR3 protein is CASSELDYRFSGTYNEQFF. In DNA form, the CDR3 reads TGTGCCAGCAGTGAACTGGACTATCGGTTTAGTGGAACCTACAATGAGCAGTTCTTC.

The V gene is TRBV7-9, the J gene TRBJ2-1; no definite D call. The CDR3 is 16 residues long. Germline V gene data show CDR1 as SEHNR and CDR2 as FQNEAQ (reference sequence). V was shortened by 5 bases and J by 5 bases, with 19 bases between the two germline ends. The CDR3 reads CASSISQGSPDNEQFF. The CDR3 DNA follows: TGTGCCAGCAGCATCTCACAAGGATCGCCGGACAATGAGCAGTTCTTC.

This clonotype was detected only once. As DNA, the CDR3 is TGCAGTGCTAGAGATCTTCAGGGGGCGGCTAATGAAAAACTGTTTTTT. Amino acids: CSARDLQGAANEKLFF. The V and J genes are TRBV20-1 and TRBJ1-4, with 8 bases fitting TRBD1. The germline CDR1 and CDR2 sequences are DFQATT and SNEGSKA (reference sequence). The CDR3 runs to 16 residues. J gave up 3 bases and V 0 bases, and 6 bases lay outside the gene matches.

V usage is TRBV2 and J usage is TRBJ2-1, with TRBD2 as a possible D gene (5 bases). This CDR3 spans 15 amino acids. Germline loops: CDR1 SNHLY, CDR2 FYNNEI. V shed 2 bases and J shed 5 bases, with 13 bases lying between them. The CDR3 DNA reads TGTGCCAGCAGTGAACATCCGGGAAAAAACAATGAGCAGTTCTTC. Encoded protein: CASSEHPGKNNEQFF.

The J gene is TRBJ1-2, the V gene TRBV30, with D possibly TRBD1 on 5 matching bases. Germline CDR1 GTSNPN, CDR2 SVGIG (reference sequence). The CDR3 is 16 residues long. V was clipped by 2 bases and J by 0 bases, with 16 bases between them. CDR3 coding DNA: TGTGCCTGGAGTAGCCCCCGGGCAGGGACTAACTATGGCTACACCTTC. It is translated as CAWSSPRAGTNYGYTF.

This clonotype was counted ten times or more. The rearrangement joins TRBV3-1 to TRBJ2-1, with 11 bases lining up with TRBD2. The CDR3 is made up of 17 amino acids. CDR1 and CDR2 from the germline V gene are LGHDT and YNNKEL (reference sequence). V gave up 1 base and J gave up 1 base; unmatched junction bases: 3. This CDR3 is CASSQVASGRSYNEQFF. CDR3 bases: TGTGCCAGCAGCCAAGTGGCTAGCGGGAGGTCCTACAATGAGCAGTTCTTC.

J is TRBJ2-1 and V is TRBV7-9, with 10 bases lining up with TRBD1. This CDR3 comprises 15 residues. V lost 5 bases and J lost 9; bases outside the gene matches: 10. Looked up from germline, CDR1 is SEHNR and CDR2 is FQNEAQ (reference sequence). CDR3 region: CASSHRDRGGGEQFF. The DNA for the CDR3 is TGTGCCAGCAGCCACCGGGACAGGGGTGGCGGTGAGCAGTTCTTC.

V gene TRBV20-1 combines with J gene TRBJ2-4, with D perhaps assigned TRBD1 or TRBD2 (5 bases each). The J call could be wrong; TRBJ2-7 is a better fit for the DNA end. The germline gives CDR1 DFQATT, CDR2 SNEGSKA (reference sequence). The CDR3 loop spans 12 amino acids. The CDR3 sequence: CSAGDLIYEQYF. CDR3 coding DNA: TGCAGTGCTGGGGACCTAATATACGAGCAGTACTTC.

There are a few counts of this clonotype. The chain recombines TRBV4-1 with TRBJ2-3; the match to TRBD2 covers 9 bases. The germline V gene encodes CDR1 MGHRA and CDR2 YSYEKL. V trimming: 4 bases; J trimming: 2 bases; junction bases outside the gene matches: 13. The CDR3 extends over 18 amino acids. CDR3 in DNA: TGCGCCAGCAGCCCACGCCCCAGACTAGCGGAAAACACAGATACGCAGTATTTT. Its translation: CASSPRPRLAENTDTQYF.

This clonotype was counted a single time. The chain recombines TRBV7-2 with TRBJ1-1; 7 bases agree with TRBD1. The CDR3 contains 14 residues. Per germline, CDR1 SGHTA and CDR2 FQGNSA. With 5 bases clipped from V and 4 bases from J, the junction kept 7 bases outside the gene matches. CDR3 sequence: CASSEGAGSTEAFF. In DNA form, the CDR3 reads TGTGCCAGCAGCGAGGGGGCCGGTAGCACTGAAGCTTTCTTT.

This clonotype occurred once. The CDR3 protein is CASSPYGLTLGQFF. In DNA, the CDR3 is TGTGCCAGCAGCCCATACGGACTAACGCTCGGGCAGTTCTTC. V and J are TRBV3-1 and TRBJ2-1; a weak D match, TRBD2 (6 bases). Between the trimmed V and J ends, which lost 4 bases and 12 bases, there was a span of 19 bases. The length of the CDR3 is 14 residues. Germline V lookup: CDR1 LGHDT, CDR2 YNNKEL (reference sequence).

The gene calls are TRBV25-1 and TRBJ2-5; 9 bases match TRBD2. After removal of 4 bases from V and 4 bases from J, the junction contained 10 bases not matched to a gene. The CDR3 spans 16 residues. CDR1 MGHDK and CDR2 SYGVNS come from the germline V gene. CDR3 amino acids: CASSGGVSGSLETQYF. Written as DNA, the CDR3 is TGTGCCAGCAGTGGAGGGGTTAGCGGGAGTTTAGAGACCCAGTACTTC.

V is TRBV5-6 and J is TRBJ2-7; D might be TRBD1 (6 bases). The CDR3 runs to 14 residues. With 4 bases removed from V and 4 bases from J, the gap between germline ends came to 15 bases. Germline CDR1 SGHDT, CDR2 YYEEEE. This CDR3 is CASSPGQSPYEQYF. CDR3 bases: TGTGCCAGCAGCCCCGGACAGTCCCCTTACGAGCAGTACTTC.

This clonotype was detected once. This rearrangement joins TRBV27 to TRBJ2-1; D is uncertain. The CDR3 loop spans 11 amino acids. Germline lookup yields CDR1 MNHEY and CDR2 SMNVEV (reference sequence). Trimming shortened V by 4 bases and J by 10 bases, and 8 bases separated the two germline ends. The CDR3 loop reads CASSSAWEQFF. Written as DNA, the CDR3 is TGTGCCAGCAGTTCGGCCTGGGAGCAGTTCTTC.

Regarding this clonotype: A much bigger clone sits one base away, suggesting this may be a read error. The gene calls are TRBV29-1 and TRBJ2-1; no reliable D call. Looked up from germline, CDR1 is SQVTM and CDR2 is ANQGSEA. The CDR3 has 10 amino acids. The CDR3 region is CNVGKNEQFF. Written as DNA, the CDR3 is TGCAACGTCGGTAAGAATGAGCAGTTCTTC.

The rearrangement links TRBV27 to TRBJ2-7, with unresolved D. The CDR3 consists of 15 residues. V was shortened by 2 bases and J by 2 bases, with 13 bases between the two germline ends. Per germline, CDR1 MNHEY and CDR2 SMNVEV (reference sequence). The CDR3 DNA is TGTGCCAGCAGTTTAGGTCCAGGTGGTCCCTACGAGCAGTACTTC. This encodes CASSLGPGGPYEQYF.

The chain combines TRBV28 with TRBJ2-5; 7 bases are shared with TRBD1. There are 14 residues in the CDR3. The germline CDR1 and CDR2 sequences are MDHEN and SYDVKM. The V gene end was trimmed by 7 bases and the J gene end by 1 base; junction bases not matched to a gene: 6. CDR3 DNA sequence: TGTGCCAGCAAAGGGACAGTGCGCCAAGAGACCCAGTACTTC. It yields the protein CASKGTVRQETQYF.

V usage is TRBV27 and J usage is TRBJ2-5; D is unresolved. Trimming stripped 6 bases from V and 5 bases from J, with 13 bases between. There are 13 residues in the CDR3. CDR1 MNHEY and CDR2 SMNVEV come from the germline V gene (reference sequence). The CDR3 reads CASSSALRETQYF. CDR3 nucleotide sequence: TGTGCCAGCAGCTCCGCTCTACGGGAGACCCAGTACTTC.

The chain recombines TRBV5-1 with TRBJ2-5; D not resolved. The CDR3 has 12 amino acids. The V end lost 4 bases, the J end lost 6 bases, and 10 bases lay between the germline ends. CDR1 SGHRS and CDR2 YFSETQ come from the germline V gene. The CDR3 region is CASSPRGKTQYF. CDR3 sequence (DNA): TGCGCCAGCAGCCCCAGAGGCAAGACCCAGTACTTC.

This clonotype has only one observation. The V and J genes are TRBV20-1 and TRBJ2-1; D remains unclear. The CDR3 has 14 amino acids. V was pared by 6 bases and J by 2 bases, with 14 bases between. Germline CDR1 reads DFQATT; CDR2 reads SNEGSKA (reference sequence). CDR3 region: CSANVGKTYNEQFF. The CDR3 DNA follows: TGCAGTGCCAACGTCGGTAAGACCTACAATGAGCAGTTCTTC.

Turning to this clonotype: A read error is likely, as this CDR3 ends without the conserved phenylalanine or tryptophan. The rearrangement uses TRBV20-1 and TRBJ2-6; the D is unclear. CDR1 DFQATT and CDR2 SNEGSKA come from the germline V gene (reference sequence). Trimming took off 2 bases at V and 3 bases at J, with 8 bases between the two ends. This CDR3 is 14 amino acids long. CDR3 DNA: TGCAGTGCTAGAAAAGGGATTGGGGCCAACGTCCTGACTTCC. Amino acid sequence: CSARKGIGANVLTS.

The CDR3 here is CASSLQGPQTYNEQFF. CDR3 bases: TGTGCCAGCAGTCTCCAGGGGCCTCAAACCTACAATGAGCAGTTCTTC. This chain joins TRBV2 and TRBJ2-1, with a possible D match to TRBD1 (6 bases). V was pared by 5 bases and J by 2 bases, with 16 bases between. CDR1 is SNHLY, CDR2 FYNNEI, per germline. This CDR3 spans 16 amino acids.

The rearrangement links TRBV9 to TRBJ2-7; no firm D call. The V and J ends lost 3 bases and 7 bases respectively, with 17 bases between them. The length of the CDR3 is 14 residues. The germline CDR1 and CDR2 sequences are SGDLS and YYNGEE. CDR3 amino acids: CASSAHEVSWEQYF. CDR3 bases: TGTGCCAGCAGCGCACACGAGGTGAGTTGGGAGCAGTACTTC.

The chain couples TRBV6-6 to TRBJ2-4; D unresolved. The germline CDR1 and CDR2 sequences are MNHNY and SVGAGI (reference sequence). The CDR3 has 17 residues. V was shortened by 1 base and J by 0 bases, with 13 bases between the two germline ends. This CDR3 is CASSYLGQPVAKNIQYF. The CDR3 DNA follows: TGTGCCAGCAGTTACTTAGGCCAACCTGTAGCCAAAAACATTCAGTACTTC.

This chain uses TRBV28 with TRBJ2-7; D tentatively fits TRBD1 or TRBD2 (5 bases each). The J call is uncertain, as TRBJ2-5 better fits the DNA end. The length of the CDR3 is 14 residues. The germline CDR1 and CDR2 sequences are MDHEN and SYDVKM. The CDR3 DNA reads as TGTGCCAGCAGTTTATCTGTGGGACCAGAGACCCAGTACTTC. Translated: CASSLSVGPETQYF.